This record covers a single T cell receptor beta chain. The junction does not match germline at one end; this may be a read error. This record comes from a study of cytomegalovirus exposure and HLA in healthy donors. Germline V gives CDR1 MNHEY, CDR2 SVGAGI. This CDR3 has 15 residues. PCR amplification relied on 60 Vbeta primers (plus 13 Jbeta primers). TCRdb's copy holds only in-frame clones and misses some; the assay was immunoSEQ multiplex PCR. This sample yields about 200,000 clones, of which about four fifths are seen a single time; 0.39% belongs to the top ten. Sequences were obtained from PBMCs. The origin of this receptor is a male donor in good health and CMV-seropositive. This chain joins TRBV6-5 and TRBJ1-5; perhaps TRBD1 as D (5 bases). The CDR3 loop is CASNKQAISYQPQHF. The DNA of the CDR3 is TGTGCCAGCAATAAACAGGCAATTAGCTATCAGCCCCAGCATTTT.